Listed below are T cell receptor beta chains from one sample, sequenced in a study of shared clonotypes between healthy human individuals. Method: immunoSEQ multiplex PCR; TCRdb's copy keeps in-frame clones and lacks some. The repertoire has 2 million to 2.5 million clones, almost 96% of them found once; the top ten carry less than 0.15%. Sequenced material: naive CD4+ T cells sorted from blood. All receptors derive from a man in his late teens or twenties in good health. Both conserved end residues are part of each CDR3. Fields, in order: D gene, clone size, V gene, J gene, CDR3 protein, CDR3 DNA. A D gene is named only where the DNA matches it firmly. Size tells how often a clone was seen (once, few, many) or the class of an expanded clone, and some rows leave it out.

.	.	TRBV7-2	TRBJ2-3	CASSPQDTQYF	TGTGCCAGCAGCCCCCAGGATACGCAGTATTTT
.	few	TRBV20-1	TRBJ1-1	CSATRQTEAFF	TGCAGTGCTACCCGACAGACTGAAGCTTTCTTT
.	.	TRBV7-2	TRBJ1-1	CASTVSGGTEAFF	TGTGCCAGCACTGTCTCTGGGGGCACTGAAGCTTTCTTT
TRBD1	.	TRBV9	TRBJ2-3	CASTKQGAPSTDTQYF	TGTGCCAGCACCAAACAGGGGGCCCCTAGCACAGATACGCAGTATTTT
.	.	TRBV28	TRBJ1-3	CASTPPGISGNTIYF	TGTGCCAGCACCCCTCCCGGCATCTCTGGAAACACCATATATTTT
TRBD2	.	TRBV18	TRBJ2-2	CASSRREAGELFF	TGTGCCAGCTCACGGCGGGAGGCCGGGGAGCTGTTTTTT
TRBD1	.	TRBV5-6	TRBJ2-1	CASSFLDRDGNEQFF	TGTGCCAGCAGCTTCTTAGACAGGGACGGGAATGAGCAGTTCTTC
.	.	TRBV6-1	TRBJ1-2	CASSPRVGDYGYTF	TGTGCCAGCAGTCCAAGGGTGGGGGACTATGGCTACACCTTC
.	.	TRBV28	TRBJ1-6	CASSRNKGEYNSPLHF	TGTGCCAGCAGCAGAAACAAGGGGGAATATAATTCACCCCTCCACTTT
.	.	TRBV6-1	TRBJ2-7	CASSEESGPYEQYF	TGTGCCAGCAGTGAAGAGTCAGGGCCCTACGAGCAGTACTTC
TRBD1	.	TRBV5-1	TRBJ2-3	CASTQDRATDTQYF	TGCGCCAGCACTCAGGACAGGGCCACAGATACGCAGTATTTT
.	.	TRBV6-6	TRBJ1-6	CASSYLDGNNSPLHF	TGTGCCAGCAGTTATCTGGACGGAAATAATTCACCCCTCCACTTT
.	.	TRBV9	TRBJ2-3	CASSVESRATDTQYF	TGTGCCAGCAGCGTGGAGTCGCGAGCTACAGATACGCAGTATTTT
.	.	TRBV10-3	TRBJ1-4	CAISSQGFGLFF	TGTGCCATCTCAAGCCAGGGTTTCGGACTGTTTTTT
TRBD2	.	TRBV7-2	TRBJ2-2	CASSIRGGGTHTGELFF	TGTGCCAGCAGCATACGTGGCGGGGGGACCCACACCGGGGAGCTGTTTTTT
.	.	TRBV18	TRBJ1-6	CASSPTGNSPLHF	TGTGCCAGCTCACCAACAGGGAACTCACCCCTCCACTTT
.	.	TRBV19	TRBJ1-1	CASSWVNTEAFF	TGTGCCAGTAGTTGGGTTAACACTGAAGCTTTCTTT
.	.	TRBV28	TRBJ1-2	CASSLTSFPRGYTF	TGTGCCAGCAGTTTGACTTCCTTTCCTAGGGGCTACACCTTC
.	.	TRBV10-3	TRBJ2-7	CAISEGSYTYEQYF	TGTGCCATCAGTGAGGGTTCATACACCTACGAGCAGTACTTC
.	.	TRBV28	TRBJ1-4	CASSILSGGDFSEKLFF	TGTGCCAGCAGTATTCTCTCTGGTGGGGACTTTAGTGAAAAACTGTTTTTT
.	.	TRBV7-9	TRBJ2-7	CASSSLVGSYEQYF	TGTGCCAGCAGCTCTCTCGTGGGGTCCTACGAGCAGTACTTC
TRBD1	.	TRBV10-3	TRBJ2-1	CAISGQGTYNEQFF	TGTGCCATCAGTGGACAGGGCACTTACAATGAGCAGTTCTTC
.	.	TRBV10-3	TRBJ2-2	CAIKGTGELFF	TGTGCCATCAAGGGCACCGGGGAGCTGTTTTTT
TRBD2	.	TRBV29-1	TRBJ2-7	CSVKRLAGDYEQYF	TGCAGCGTTAAAAGACTAGCGGGAGACTACGAGCAGTACTTC
.	.	TRBV30	TRBJ2-3	CAWEVGPDTQYF	TGTGCCTGGGAAGTTGGGCCCGATACGCAGTATTTT
.	once	TRBV2	TRBJ2-2	CASSDDGLGGAGELFF	TGTGCCAGCAGTGATGATGGCCTAGGGGGGGCCGGGGAGCTGTTTTTT
.	.	TRBV5-8	TRBJ2-7	CASSRGRTYEQYF	TGTGCCAGCAGTAGGGGACGTACCTACGAGCAGTACTTC
.	.	TRBV6-1	TRBJ2-5	CASTETIPETQYF	TGTGCCAGCACTGAGACTATTCCCGAGACCCAGTACTTC
.	.	TRBV27	TRBJ2-1	CASSRLGGGLNEQFF	TGTGCCAGCAGCCGATTGGGAGGGGGCTTGAATGAGCAGTTCTTC
.	once	TRBV5-1	TRBJ1-6	CASSSGRDNSPLHF	TGCGCCAGCAGCTCCGGCCGCGATAATTCACCCCTCCACTTT
.	.	TRBV5-4	TRBJ2-2	CASSFLQSRAAVEELFF	TGTGCCAGCAGCTTTCTCCAATCCAGGGCCGCCGTGGAGGAGCTGTTTTTT
.	.	TRBV4-1	TRBJ1-3	CASSQDGQPYSGNTIYF	TGCGCCAGCAGCCAAGATGGGCAGCCCTACTCTGGAAACACCATATATTTT